Presented here are 5 T cell receptor beta chains from one specimen sequenced in a study of cytomegalovirus exposure and HLA in healthy donors. The PCR employed 60 Vbeta primers together with 13 Jbeta primers. Clones were sequenced by immunoSEQ multiplex PCR, and TCRdb holds only the in-frame ones, with some missing. The sample lists 110,000 to 150,000 clones, 75% to 90% occurring once. Sample: PBMCs. These receptors came from a female donor in good health and CMV-seronegative.

The chain recombines TRBV29-1 with TRBJ1-1, with 9 bases matching TRBD1. The germline gives CDR1 SQVTM, CDR2 ANQGSEA. Trimming cost V 7 bases and J 4 bases; bases outside gene matches: 7. There are 13 residues in the CDR3. The CDR3 here is CSANRDRVTEAFF. For the CDR3, the DNA is TGCAGCGCCAACCGGGACAGGGTCACTGAAGCTTTCTTT. The complete variable domain, with remaining parts taken from reference TRBV29-1 and TRBJ1-1, reads SAVISQKPSRDICQRGTSLTIQCQVDSQVTMMFWYRQQPGQSLTLIATANQGSEATYESGFVIDKFPISRPNLTFSTLTVSNMSPEDSSIYLCSANRDRVTEAFFGQGTRLTVV.

The chain has TRBV27 and TRBJ1-3, with D maybe TRBD1 (6 bases). Germline V gives CDR1 MNHEY, CDR2 SMNVEV (reference sequence). The CDR3 extends over 14 amino acids. Deletions cut 2 bases from V and 2 bases from J, with 7 bases between. The CDR3 spells CASSLAGAGNTIYF. CDR3 in DNA: TGTGCCAGCAGTTTAGCAGGGGCTGGAAACACCATATATTTT.

The V and J genes are TRBV18 and TRBJ2-7, with 11 bases lining up with TRBD2. The CDR3 has 13 amino acids. The V gene's germline CDR1 is KGHSH and CDR2 LQKENI. The J segment lost 5 bases and the V segment lost 10 bases, leaving 7 bases of the junction unmatched. Written as DNA, the CDR3 is TGTGCCACCTTCACTAGCGGGAGTAACGAGCAGTACTTC. This sequence encodes CATFTSGSNEQYF.

The chain couples TRBV6-1 to TRBJ2-2, with a tentative D call TRBD1 (6 bases). Germline V gene lookup returns CDR1 MNHNS and CDR2 SASEGT. The CDR3 is 15 residues long. V lost 7 bases and J 6 bases, leaving 18 bases between the germline ends. The CDR3 DNA follows: TGTGCCAGCAACAGGGAGACGGGAACGGCCGGGGAGCTGTTTTTT. Translation: CASNRETGTAGELFF.

The chain links TRBV2 to TRBJ1-2; D unresolved. Trimming removed 4 bases from V and 4 bases from J, with 7 bases in between. Germline V CDR1 and CDR2: SNHLY, FYNNEI. The CDR3 is 12 residues long. The CDR3 loop reads CASSVSIYGYTF. CDR3 DNA sequence: TGTGCCAGCAGTGTGAGCATCTATGGCTACACCTTC.